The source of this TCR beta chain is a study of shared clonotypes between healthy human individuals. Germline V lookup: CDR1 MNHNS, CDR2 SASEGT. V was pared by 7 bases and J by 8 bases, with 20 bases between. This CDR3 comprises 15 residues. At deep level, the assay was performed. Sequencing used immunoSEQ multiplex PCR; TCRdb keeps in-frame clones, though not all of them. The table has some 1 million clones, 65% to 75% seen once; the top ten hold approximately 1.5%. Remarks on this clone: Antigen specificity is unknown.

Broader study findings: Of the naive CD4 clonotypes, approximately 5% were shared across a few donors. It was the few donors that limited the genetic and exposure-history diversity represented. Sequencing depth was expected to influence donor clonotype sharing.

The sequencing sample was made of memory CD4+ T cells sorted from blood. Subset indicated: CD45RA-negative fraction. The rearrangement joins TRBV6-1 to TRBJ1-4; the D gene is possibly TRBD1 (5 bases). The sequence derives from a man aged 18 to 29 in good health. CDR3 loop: CASTALGGEWEKLFF. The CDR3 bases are TGTGCCAGCACTGCCCTCGGGGGAGAGTGGGAAAAACTGTTTTTT.